The rows below give T cell receptor beta chains drawn from one sample of a study of cytomegalovirus exposure and HLA in healthy donors. Produced via immunoSEQ multiplex PCR; TCRdb's table is partial and in-frame only. The sample lists fewer than 200,000 clones; about 89% were seen once. The material sequenced was PBMCs. The receptor set was obtained from a man aged 30 to 39 in good health and CMV-seropositive. Each CDR3 is given with its conserved first and last residue. The D gene is left open where the match is weak. Clone size is not always given. Where it is, it says once, few, many or a class for expanded clones.

CDR3 length: 14
clone size: .
D gene: .
J gene: TRBJ1-2
V gene: TRBV27
CDR3 protein: CASSLSYSHYGYTF
CDR3 DNA: TGTGCCAGCAGTTTATCGTACAGCCACTATGGCTACACCTTC

CDR3 length: 14
clone size: few
D gene: TRBD1
J gene: TRBJ2-7
V gene: TRBV7-9
CDR3 protein: CASSLAGRGYEQYF
CDR3 DNA: TGTGCCAGCAGCTTAGCGGGCAGGGGGTACGAGCAGTACTTC

CDR3 length: 14
clone size: .
D gene: .
J gene: TRBJ1-2
V gene: TRBV30
CDR3 protein: CAWNTVSLNYGYTF
CDR3 DNA: TGTGCCTGGAATACGGTCAGCTTAAACTATGGCTACACCTTC

CDR3 length: 16
clone size: .
D gene: TRBD1
J gene: TRBJ2-1
V gene: TRBV9
CDR3 protein: CASIWDRGLPYNEQFF
CDR3 DNA: TGTGCCAGCATCTGGGACAGGGGGCTCCCCTACAATGAGCAGTTCTTC

CDR3 length: 13
clone size: .
D gene: .
J gene: TRBJ1-1
V gene: TRBV27
CDR3 protein: CASGKKGYGEAFF
CDR3 DNA: TGTGCCAGCGGAAAAAAAGGCTACGGTGAAGCTTTCTTT

CDR3 length: 15
clone size: once
D gene: .
J gene: TRBJ1-2
V gene: TRBV19
CDR3 protein: CASSPQDINNYGYTF
CDR3 DNA: TGTGCCAGTAGTCCCCAGGACATAAATAACTATGGCTACACCTTC

CDR3 length: 15
clone size: few
D gene: .
J gene: TRBJ2-1
V gene: TRBV28
CDR3 protein: CATARVEDLYNEQFF
CDR3 DNA: TGTGCCACCGCCCGGGTGGAGGATCTCTACAATGAGCAGTTCTTC

CDR3 length: 12
clone size: .
D gene: .
J gene: TRBJ1-6
V gene: TRBV2
CDR3 protein: CASSEPPSPLHF
CDR3 DNA: TGTGCCAGCAGTGAACCCCCCTCACCCCTCCACTTT

CDR3 length: 12
clone size: .
D gene: .
J gene: TRBJ1-1
V gene: TRBV29-1
CDR3 protein: CSVDRETGLAFF
CDR3 DNA: TGCAGCGTTGATAGGGAAACAGGGTTAGCTTTCTTT

CDR3 length: 17
clone size: .
D gene: TRBD1
J gene: TRBJ2-7
V gene: TRBV14
CDR3 protein: CASSQERGTGYDYEQYF
CDR3 DNA: TGTGCCAGCAGCCAAGAAAGGGGGACAGGCTATGACTACGAGCAGTACTTC

CDR3 length: 17
clone size: .
D gene: .
J gene: TRBJ1-6
V gene: TRBV27
CDR3 protein: CASRGMVFGFYNSPLHF
CDR3 DNA: TGTGCCAGCAGGGGAATGGTCTTTGGGTTCTATAATTCACCCCTCCACTTT

CDR3 length: 17
clone size: .
D gene: .
J gene: TRBJ1-1
V gene: TRBV27
CDR3 protein: CASSITDSGSLNTEAFF
CDR3 DNA: TGTGCCAGCAGTATCACAGACAGCGGGTCCTTGAACACTGAAGCTTTCTTT

CDR3 length: 13
clone size: .
D gene: TRBD2
J gene: TRBJ2-5
V gene: TRBV5-6
CDR3 protein: CASNLAGGRTQYF
CDR3 DNA: TGTGCCAGCAACCTAGCGGGGGGCAGGACCCAGTACTTC

CDR3 length: 14
clone size: many
D gene: .
J gene: TRBJ2-1
V gene: TRBV5-1
CDR3 protein: CASSQGHAYNEQFF
CDR3 DNA: TGCGCCAGCAGCCAGGGACACGCGTACAATGAGCAGTTCTTC

CDR3 length: 14
clone size: .
D gene: .
J gene: TRBJ2-5
V gene: TRBV30
CDR3 protein: CAWSGDRNQETQYF
CDR3 DNA: TGTGCCTGGAGTGGTGACCGAAACCAAGAGACCCAGTACTTC

CDR3 length: 15
clone size: .
D gene: TRBD1
J gene: TRBJ1-4
V gene: TRBV28
CDR3 protein: CASRTRTGAREKLFF
CDR3 DNA: TGTGCCAGCAGGACCAGGACAGGGGCTCGAGAAAAACTGTTTTTT

CDR3 length: 15
clone size: .
D gene: .
J gene: TRBJ1-5
V gene: TRBV19
CDR3 protein: CASSISHDSNQPQHF
CDR3 DNA: TGTGCCAGTAGTATCTCTCACGATAGCAATCAGCCCCAGCATTTT

CDR3 length: 14
clone size: .
D gene: .
J gene: TRBJ1-6
V gene: TRBV9
CDR3 protein: CASSATVGDSPLHF
CDR3 DNA: TGTGCCAGCAGCGCCACGGTGGGGGATTCACCCCTCCACTTT

CDR3 length: 13
clone size: .
D gene: .
J gene: TRBJ1-1
V gene: TRBV5-1
CDR3 protein: CASSLGQENEAFF
CDR3 DNA: TGCGCCAGCAGCTTGGGACAGGAAAATGAAGCTTTCTTT

CDR3 length: 14
clone size: .
D gene: .
J gene: TRBJ2-5
V gene: TRBV7-2
CDR3 protein: CASSFGREGATQYF
CDR3 DNA: TGTGCCAGCAGCTTCGGCAGAGAAGGGGCGACCCAGTACTTC

CDR3 length: 13
clone size: .
D gene: .
J gene: TRBJ2-1
V gene: TRBV28
CDR3 protein: CASSLGGPPEQFF
CDR3 DNA: TGTGCCAGCAGTTTAGGAGGACCCCCTGAGCAGTTCTTC

CDR3 length: 12
clone size: .
D gene: .
J gene: TRBJ1-1
V gene: TRBV2
CDR3 protein: CASSTGGTEAFF
CDR3 DNA: TGTGCCAGCAGTACGGGGGGGACTGAAGCTTTCTTT

CDR3 length: 10
clone size: .
D gene: .
J gene: TRBJ1-2
V gene: TRBV20-1
CDR3 protein: CSGSRAGYTF
CDR3 DNA: TGCAGTGGGTCCAGGGCTGGCTACACCTTC

CDR3 length: 15
clone size: .
D gene: .
J gene: TRBJ2-2
V gene: TRBV9
CDR3 protein: CASSVVSLNTGELFF
CDR3 DNA: TGTGCCAGCAGCGTAGTCAGTCTGAACACCGGGGAGCTGTTTTTT

CDR3 length: 15
clone size: .
D gene: .
J gene: TRBJ1-1
V gene: TRBV6-5
CDR3 protein: CASSLTRRVNTEAFF
CDR3 DNA: TGTGCCAGCAGTTTAACGCGCAGGGTGAACACTGAAGCTTTCTTT

CDR3 length: 16
clone size: .
D gene: TRBD2
J gene: TRBJ2-7
V gene: TRBV7-2
CDR3 protein: CASSPRSSGSNHEQYF
CDR3 DNA: TGTGCCAGCAGCCCTAGGTCCAGCGGGAGTAATCACGAGCAGTACTTC

CDR3 length: 16
clone size: .
D gene: .
J gene: TRBJ2-3
V gene: TRBV5-1
CDR3 protein: CASSLIGGSSTDTQYF
CDR3 DNA: TGCGCCAGCAGCTTGATTGGGGGGTCTAGCACAGATACGCAGTATTTT